This entry lists 15 T cell receptor beta chains sequenced from one sample in a study of T cell responses to AZD1222 COVID-19 vaccine. Some clones are missing from TCRdb's copy, which holds only in-frame ones; the method was immunoSEQ multiplex PCR. The table shows 120,000 or so clones, with around 86% occurring only once. The material was peripheral blood, obtained 28 days after the second AZD1222 dose. Source of these receptors: an adult who received the AZD1222 COVID-19 vaccine.

The rearrangement joins TRBV6-2 or TRBV6-3 to TRBJ2-5, with TRBD1 identical over 9 bases. Germline CDR1 and CDR2: MNHEY and SVGEGT. CDR3 length: 15 residues. J was trimmed by 4 bases and V by 4 bases; bases with no gene match: 7. The CDR3 is CASSLNRGRGETQYF. CDR3 nucleotide sequence: TGTGCCAGCAGTTTAAACAGGGGGCGAGGAGAGACCCAGTACTTC.

The chain joins TRBV28 to TRBJ2-7; 7 bases are a match to TRBD2. Germline CDR1 is MDHEN and CDR2 is SYDVKM. Germline trimming cut 2 bases from V and 7 bases from J; bases unmatched to any gene: 2. This CDR3 has 12 residues. The CDR3 nucleotides read TGTGCCAGCAGTTTACCAGCGGGGGAGCAGTACTTC. Translating gives CASSLPAGEQYF.

The chain combines TRBV2 with TRBJ1-2; no clear D gene. This CDR3 spans 13 amino acids. Germline CDR1 SNHLY, CDR2 FYNNEI. Trimming left V 4 bases short and J 4 bases short, with 10 bases between. This chain's CDR3 is CASSATELYGYTF. DNA for the CDR3: TGTGCCAGCAGTGCCACAGAGCTCTATGGCTACACCTTC.

The CDR3 DNA reads TGTGCCAGCAGGAGGGACACCCTCTATGGCTACACCTTC. It codes for CASRRDTLYGYTF. V usage is TRBV3-1 (or the pseudogene TRBV3-2) and J usage is TRBJ1-2, with a weak D call TRBD1 (6 bases). The CDR3 sequence is 13 residues long. Trimming shortened V by 6 bases and J by 4 bases, and 12 bases separated the two germline ends. In germline, CDR1 is LGHDT, CDR2 YNNKEL (reference sequence).

The chain has TRBV29-1 and TRBJ1-2, with 7 positions matching TRBD1. After removal of 6 bases from V and 1 base from J, the junction contained 17 bases not matched to a gene. The CDR3 sequence is 17 residues long. The germline V gene has CDR1 SQVTM and CDR2 ANQGSEA. The chain's CDR3 is CSVLQGGRVERNYGYTF. CDR3 sequence (DNA): TGCAGCGTCCTCCAAGGGGGCAGGGTGGAGCGTAACTATGGCTACACCTTC.

This clone was seen once. V usage is TRBV28 and J usage is TRBJ1-2; weak D call: TRBD1 (5 bases). The V end was cut by 4 bases, the J end by 8 bases, with 11 bases between. The germline CDR1 and CDR2 sequences are MDHEN and SYDVKM. The CDR3 consists of 12 residues. In DNA, the CDR3 is TGTGCCAGCAGTTCTTGGGACGGCGGCTACACCTTC. This encodes CASSSWDGGYTF.

This clone was recorded only once. V is TRBV7-9 and J is TRBJ1-2; D is unclear. The V end lost 2 bases, the J end lost 6 bases, and 16 bases lay between the germline ends. Germline-derived CDR1 and CDR2 are SEHNR and FQNEAQ (reference sequence). CDR3 length: 15 amino acids. CDR3 protein: CASSLSGLLSHGYTF. CDR3 nucleotides: TGTGCCAGCAGCTTAAGCGGGCTTCTGTCTCATGGCTACACCTTC. The full variable domain, in which reference TRBV7-9 and TRBJ1-2 provide the parts outside the CDR3, is DTGVSQNPRHKITKRGQNVTFRCDPISEHNRLYWYRQTLGQGPEFLTYFQNEAQLEKSRLLSDRFSAERPKGSFSTLEIQRTEQGDSAMYLCASSLSGLLSHGYTFGSGTRLTVV.

The chain has TRBV21-1 and TRBJ2-3; the D segment call TRBD1 is taken from the table without a DNA check. TRBV21-1 is a pseudogene locus. The CDR3 length is 15 residues. The CDR3 region has the DNA TGTGCCAGCAGCAATCAACAGGGGGCTGCAGATACGCAGTATTTT. It translates to CASSNQQGAADTQYF.

This chain joins TRBV28 and TRBJ1-5, with TRBD1 matching over 8 bases. Per germline, CDR1 MDHEN and CDR2 SYDVKM. The CDR3 loop spans 15 amino acids. The V gene end was trimmed by 4 bases and the J gene end by 5 bases; junction bases not matched to a gene: 7. The CDR3 is CASSSAGGPDQPQHF. The CDR3 DNA is TGTGCCAGCAGTTCTGCAGGGGGCCCAGATCAGCCCCAGCATTTT.

V gene TRBV5-4 combines with J gene TRBJ2-3, with D perhaps matching TRBD1 (7 bases). Trimming removed 4 bases at V and 5 bases at J, with 20 bases between. The CDR3 covers 16 residues. Germline-derived CDR1 and CDR2 are SGHNT and YYREEE (reference sequence). This CDR3 reads CASSRSAGGSRDTQYF. The CDR3 DNA is TGTGCCAGCAGCCGCTCGGCAGGGGGGTCTAGAGATACGCAGTATTTT. The complete variable domain, with remaining parts taken from reference TRBV5-4 and TRBJ2-3, reads ETGVTQSPTHLIKTRGQQVTLRCSSQSGHNTVSWYQQALGQGPQFIFQYYREEENGRGNFPPRFSGLQFPNYSSELNVNALELDDSALYLCASSRSAGGSRDTQYFGPGTRLTVL.

The rearrangement links TRBV7-3 to TRBJ1-1, with D perhaps matching TRBD1 (5 bases). Trimming removed 2 bases at V and 1 base at J, with 8 bases between. The germline CDR1 and CDR2 sequences are SGHTA and FQGTGA. CDR3 size: 14 residues. The CDR3 spells CASSLAGTNTEAFF. CDR3 coding DNA: TGTGCCAGCAGCTTAGCAGGGACGAACACTGAAGCTTTCTTT.

This clone was detected only once. This rearrangement joins TRBV5-6 to TRBJ2-3; D is unclear. Trimming shortened V by 4 bases and J by 0 bases, and 12 bases separated the two germline ends. The CDR3 length is 15 residues. The germline V gene has CDR1 SGHDT and CDR2 YYEEEE. This chain's CDR3 is CASSPVWGSTDTQYF. The CDR3 DNA follows: TGTGCCAGCAGCCCGGTATGGGGTAGCACAGATACGCAGTATTTT.

The chain combines TRBV7-9 with TRBJ2-3; 10 bases match TRBD2. CDR3 length: 17 amino acids. Germline CDR1 reads SEHNR; CDR2 reads FQNEAQ (reference sequence). Trimming removed 5 bases from V and 0 bases from J; junction bases left unmatched: 8. Here the CDR3 reads CASSPSLAGASTDTQYF. DNA of the CDR3: TGTGCCAGCAGCCCCTCGCTAGCGGGGGCCAGCACAGATACGCAGTATTTT.

This clone is a singleton in its sample. This chain links TRBV18 with TRBJ2-7, with D possibly being TRBD1 (7 bases). The V gene's germline CDR1 is KGHSH and CDR2 LQKENI. This CDR3 is built from 16 residues. V was shortened by 0 bases and J by 1 base, with 13 bases between the two germline ends. DNA of the CDR3: TGTGCCAGCTCACCACCTTGGTCAGGGGGGTCCTACGAGCAGTACTTC. It specifies CASSPPWSGGSYEQYF.

The chain employs TRBV15 and TRBJ2-7, with TRBD1 identical over 7 bases. CDR1 LNHNV and CDR2 YYDKDF come from the germline V gene (reference sequence). Trimming removed 6 bases from V and 2 bases from J; junction bases left unmatched: 4. The CDR3 has 13 amino acids. CDR3 sequence: CATSKGGPYEQYF. The CDR3 DNA reads as TGTGCCACCAGTAAAGGGGGCCCCTACGAGCAGTACTTC.